The 8 T cell receptor beta chains presented below share a single source sample, sequenced in a study of sequential checkpoint blockade in melanoma. Treatment here: randomized to nivolumab then ipilimumab (arm A) or the reverse (arm B). TCRdb's table, derived via immunoSEQ multiplex PCR, lists solely in-frame clones and lacks some. The table lists about 32,000 clones, more than 65% of them singletons. The sample was CD8+ T cells sorted from blood (inferred from file names), taken from a patient given nivolumab and ipilimumab in sequence. These receptors all come from a human donor with melanoma.

The rearrangement uses TRBV19 and TRBJ2-1, with a weak D call TRBD2 (6 bases). The CDR3 has 13 residues. The V gene's germline CDR1 is LNHDA and CDR2 SQIVND (reference sequence). The V and J ends lost 5 bases and 3 bases respectively, with 8 bases between them. CDR3 in amino acids: CASSSDYYNEQFF. CDR3 bases: TGTGCCAGTAGTTCGGACTACTACAATGAGCAGTTCTTC.

J is TRBJ2-6 and V is TRBV4-1; D unclear. V lost 2 bases and J 4 bases, leaving 12 bases between the germline ends. CDR1 and CDR2 from the germline V gene are MGHRA and YSYEKL. The CDR3 totals 16 residues. CDR3 bases: TGCGCCAGCAGCCAACCAACCAGGTCGGGGGCCAACGTCCTGACTTTC. Encoded protein: CASSQPTRSGANVLTF.

The V and J genes are TRBV30 and TRBJ2-1, with 11 nucleotides matching TRBD2. This CDR3 region has 19 residues. The germline CDR1 and CDR2 sequences are GTSNPN and SVGIG (reference sequence). Germline trimming cut 5 bases from V and 2 bases from J; bases unmatched to any gene: 17. Here the CDR3 DNA reads TGTGCCTGGTCTGCTAGGCTAGCGGGAGGCCCCATACCCTACAATGAGCAGTTCTTC. Its protein product is CAWSARLAGGPIPYNEQFF.

This chain uses TRBV19 with TRBJ1-2; 7 nucleotides align to TRBD1. The length of the CDR3 is 15 residues. J was trimmed by 2 bases and V by 6 bases; bases with no gene match: 9. Germline CDR1 LNHDA, CDR2 SQIVND (reference sequence). The CDR3 protein is CASRTQGQKNYGYTF. Here the CDR3 DNA reads TGTGCCAGTAGGACCCAGGGACAGAAGAACTATGGCTACACCTTC.

The gene calls are TRBV15 and TRBJ2-2; 10 nucleotides align to TRBD1. Looked up from germline, CDR1 is LNHNV and CDR2 is YYDKDF (reference sequence). The CDR3 runs to 16 residues. Germline trimming cut 3 bases from V and 4 bases from J; bases unmatched to any gene: 5. The CDR3 DNA is TGTGCCACCAGCAGCCCGGGACAGGGGAGCACCGGGGAGCTGTTTTTT. Translation gives CATSSPGQGSTGELFF.

This chain connects TRBV19 to TRBJ2-1; possible D gene TRBD2, 7 bases. The CDR3 runs 14 residues. Germline CDR1 is LNHDA and CDR2 is SQIVND (reference sequence). Trimming left V 6 bases short and J 1 base short, with 10 bases between. The CDR3 region has the DNA TGTGCCAGTAGGGGGGGGCTTTCCTACAATGAGCAGTTCTTC. Translating gives CASRGGLSYNEQFF.

This rearrangement joins TRBV27 to TRBJ2-5; D remains ambiguous. The CDR3 length is 12 residues. Germline-derived CDR1 and CDR2 are MNHEY and SMNVEV (reference sequence). With 3 bases removed from V and 10 bases from J, the gap between germline ends came to 12 bases. The CDR3 coding sequence is TGTGCCAGCAGTTTCGGCGGAGAAGACCAGTACTTC. This encodes CASSFGGEDQYF.

The rearrangement uses TRBV27 and TRBJ2-2, with D perhaps matching TRBD2 (5 bases). CDR1 and CDR2 (germline): MNHEY, SMNVEV (reference sequence). The CDR3 sequence is 15 residues long. Trimming stripped 2 bases from V and 5 bases from J, with 12 bases between. CDR3 amino acids: CASSLGLRRTGELFF. The CDR3 DNA reads as TGTGCCAGCAGTTTAGGGCTTCGGAGGACCGGGGAGCTGTTTTTT.